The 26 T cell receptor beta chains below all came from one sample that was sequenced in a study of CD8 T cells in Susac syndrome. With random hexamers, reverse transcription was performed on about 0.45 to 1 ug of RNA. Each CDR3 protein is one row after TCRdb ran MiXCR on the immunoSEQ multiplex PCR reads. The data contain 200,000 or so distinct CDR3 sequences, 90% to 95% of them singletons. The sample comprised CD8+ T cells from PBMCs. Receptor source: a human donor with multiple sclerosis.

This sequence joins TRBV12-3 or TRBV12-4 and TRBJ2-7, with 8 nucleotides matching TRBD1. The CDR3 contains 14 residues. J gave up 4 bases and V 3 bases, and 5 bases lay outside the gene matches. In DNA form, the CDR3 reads TGTGCCAGCAGTTTCGGACAGGGTTGGTACGAGCAGTACTTC. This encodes CASSFGQGWYEQYF.

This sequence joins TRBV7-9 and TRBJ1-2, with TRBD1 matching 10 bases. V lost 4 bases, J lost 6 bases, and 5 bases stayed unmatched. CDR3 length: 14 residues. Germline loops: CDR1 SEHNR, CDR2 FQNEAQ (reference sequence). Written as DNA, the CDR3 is TGTGCCAGCAGCTCGACAGGGGGCTACGATGGCTACACCTTC. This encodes CASSSTGGYDGYTF.

The CDR3: CASSHHGENAAFF. The CDR3 DNA sequence: TGTGCCAGCAGCCACCACGGGGAAAACGCAGCTTTCTTT. This rearrangement joins TRBV27 to TRBJ1-1, with D uncertain. Germline lookup yields CDR1 MNHEY and CDR2 SMNVEV (reference sequence). The V gene lost 6 bases and the J gene lost 10 bases, with 18 bases spanning the gap. The CDR3 loop spans 13 amino acids.

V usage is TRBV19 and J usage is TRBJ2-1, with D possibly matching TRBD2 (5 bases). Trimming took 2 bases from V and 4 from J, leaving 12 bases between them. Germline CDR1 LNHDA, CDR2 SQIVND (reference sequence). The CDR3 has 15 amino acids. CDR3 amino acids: CASSITLVGYNEQFF. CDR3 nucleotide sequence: TGTGCCAGTAGTATAACACTAGTGGGGTACAATGAGCAGTTCTTC.

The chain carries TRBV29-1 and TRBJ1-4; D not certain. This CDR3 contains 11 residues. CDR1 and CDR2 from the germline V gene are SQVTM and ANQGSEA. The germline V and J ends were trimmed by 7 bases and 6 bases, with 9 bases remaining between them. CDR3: CSAPFDEKLFF. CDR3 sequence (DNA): TGCAGCGCCCCTTTCGATGAAAAACTGTTTTTT.

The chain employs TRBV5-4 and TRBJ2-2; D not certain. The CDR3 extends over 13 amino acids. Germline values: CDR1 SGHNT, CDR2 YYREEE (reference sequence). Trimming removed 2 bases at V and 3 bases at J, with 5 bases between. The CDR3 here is CASSLVDTGELFF. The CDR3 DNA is TGTGCCAGCAGCTTAGTAGACACCGGGGAGCTGTTTTTT.

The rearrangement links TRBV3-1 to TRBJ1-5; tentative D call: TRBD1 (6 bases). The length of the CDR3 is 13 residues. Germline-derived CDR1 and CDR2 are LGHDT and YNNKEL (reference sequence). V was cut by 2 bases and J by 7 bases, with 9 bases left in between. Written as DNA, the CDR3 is TGTGCCAGCAGCCAAACGGGGGCCCAGCCCCAGCATTTT. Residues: CASSQTGAQPQHF.

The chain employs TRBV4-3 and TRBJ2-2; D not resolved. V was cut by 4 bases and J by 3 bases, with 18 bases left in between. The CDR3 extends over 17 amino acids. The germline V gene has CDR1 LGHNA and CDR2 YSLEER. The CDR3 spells CASSRRGTGVYTGELFF. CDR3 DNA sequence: TGCGCCAGCAGCCGAAGAGGCACTGGGGTTTACACCGGGGAGCTGTTTTTT.

The CDR3 DNA follows: TGTGCCAGTAGTGACAGGGGCTATGGCTACACCTTC. Its translation is CASSDRGYGYTF. The rearrangement links TRBV19 to TRBJ1-2, with TRBD1 matching 8 bases. V was pared by 5 bases and J by 4 bases, with 0 bases of the junction left unmatched. Germline V gives CDR1 LNHDA, CDR2 SQIVND (reference sequence). There are 12 residues in the CDR3.

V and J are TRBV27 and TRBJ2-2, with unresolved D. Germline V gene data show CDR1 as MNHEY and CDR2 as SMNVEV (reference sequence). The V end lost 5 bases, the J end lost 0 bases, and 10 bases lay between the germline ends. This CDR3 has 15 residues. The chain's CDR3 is CASSPLLANTGELFF. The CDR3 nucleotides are TGTGCCAGCAGTCCGTTACTCGCGAACACCGGGGAGCTGTTTTTT.

The CDR3 sequence: CASRPELTGRRTTNEKLFF. CDR3 nucleotides: TGTGCCAGCAGACCCGAGTTAACAGGGCGCCGAACAACTAATGAAAAACTGTTTTTT. The genes are TRBV12-3 or TRBV12-4 and TRBJ1-4; possible D gene TRBD1, 6 bases. The CDR3 covers 19 residues. V lost 6 bases, J lost 0 bases, and 23 bases lay in between.

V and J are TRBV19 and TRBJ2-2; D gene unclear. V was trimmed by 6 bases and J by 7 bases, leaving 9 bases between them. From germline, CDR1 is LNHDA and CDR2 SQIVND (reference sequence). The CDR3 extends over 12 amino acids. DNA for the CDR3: TGTGCCAGTAGCCTTTGGCTCGGGGAGCTGTTTTTT. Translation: CASSLWLGELFF.

This chain's CDR3 is CSASSLVGDRTGELFF. The DNA for the CDR3 is TGCAGTGCTAGTTCCCTGGTTGGCGATAGAACCGGGGAGCTGTTTTTT. The rearrangement uses TRBV20-1 and TRBJ2-2, with D unclear. Germline CDR1 reads DFQATT; CDR2 reads SNEGSKA (reference sequence). The CDR3 spans 16 residues. V lost 3 bases and J 5 bases, leaving 19 bases between the germline ends.

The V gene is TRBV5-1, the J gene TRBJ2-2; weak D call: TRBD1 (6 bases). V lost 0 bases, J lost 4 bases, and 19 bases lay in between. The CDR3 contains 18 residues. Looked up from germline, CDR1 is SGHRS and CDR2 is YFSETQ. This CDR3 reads CASSLEGLGTGRTGELFF. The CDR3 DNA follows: TGCGCCAGCAGCTTGGAAGGCTTGGGAACAGGGCGCACCGGGGAGCTGTTTTTT.

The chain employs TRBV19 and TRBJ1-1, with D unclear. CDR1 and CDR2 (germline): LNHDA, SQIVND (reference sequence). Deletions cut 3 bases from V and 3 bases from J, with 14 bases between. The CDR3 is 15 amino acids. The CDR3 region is CASSIFRYPDTEAFF. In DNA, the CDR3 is TGTGCCAGTAGTATCTTCAGGTATCCCGACACTGAAGCTTTCTTT.

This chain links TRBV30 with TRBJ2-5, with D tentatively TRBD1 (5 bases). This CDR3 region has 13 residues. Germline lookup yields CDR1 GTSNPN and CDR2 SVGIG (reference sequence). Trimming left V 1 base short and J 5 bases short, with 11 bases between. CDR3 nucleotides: TGTGCCTGGAGTGCAGGGTCTGTGGAGACCCAGTACTTC. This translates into CAWSAGSVETQYF. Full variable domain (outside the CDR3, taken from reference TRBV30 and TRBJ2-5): SQTIHQWPATLVQPVGSPLSLECTVEGTSNPNLYWYRQAAGRGLQLLFYSVGIGQISSEVPQNLSASRPQDRQFILSSKKLLLSDSGFYLCAWSAGSVETQYFGPGTRLLVL.

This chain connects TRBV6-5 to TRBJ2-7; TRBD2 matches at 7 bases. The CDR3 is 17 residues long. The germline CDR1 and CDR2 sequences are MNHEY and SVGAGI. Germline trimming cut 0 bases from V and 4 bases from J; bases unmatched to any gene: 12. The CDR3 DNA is TGTGCCAGCAGTTACTCATCCCGGGAGGTCCGAGGGTACGAGCAGTACTTC. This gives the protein CASSYSSREVRGYEQYF.

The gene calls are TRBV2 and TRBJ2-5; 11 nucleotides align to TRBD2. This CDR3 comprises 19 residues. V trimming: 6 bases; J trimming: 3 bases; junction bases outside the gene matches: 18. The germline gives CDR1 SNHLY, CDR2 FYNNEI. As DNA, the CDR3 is TGTGCCAGCAGAGCTAAGAGGGGCCGGCTAGCGGGGGGAAAAGAGACCCAGTACTTC. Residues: CASRAKRGRLAGGKETQYF.

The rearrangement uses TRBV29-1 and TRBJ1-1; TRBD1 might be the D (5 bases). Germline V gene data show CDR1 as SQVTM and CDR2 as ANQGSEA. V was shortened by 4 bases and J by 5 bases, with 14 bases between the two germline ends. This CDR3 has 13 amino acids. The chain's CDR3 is CSVAAGGTTEAFF. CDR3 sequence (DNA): TGCAGCGTTGCCGCGGGGGGTACGACTGAAGCTTTCTTT.

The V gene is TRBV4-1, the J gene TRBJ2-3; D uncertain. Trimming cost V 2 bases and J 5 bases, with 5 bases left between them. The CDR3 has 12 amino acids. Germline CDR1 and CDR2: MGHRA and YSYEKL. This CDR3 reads CASSQRGDTQYF. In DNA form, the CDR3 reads TGCGCCAGCAGCCAACGAGGAGATACGCAGTATTTT.

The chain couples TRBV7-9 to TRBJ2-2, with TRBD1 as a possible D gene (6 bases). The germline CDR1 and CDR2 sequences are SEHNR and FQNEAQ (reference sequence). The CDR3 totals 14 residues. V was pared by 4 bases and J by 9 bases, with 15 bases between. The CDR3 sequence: CASSSGVRPRELFF. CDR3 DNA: TGTGCCAGCAGCTCAGGGGTCCGGCCCCGGGAGCTGTTTTTT. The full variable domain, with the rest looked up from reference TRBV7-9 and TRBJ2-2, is DTGVSQNPRHKITKRGQNVTFRCDPISEHNRLYWYRQTLGQGPEFLTYFQNEAQLEKSRLLSDRFSAERPKGSFSTLEIQRTEQGDSAMYLCASSSGVRPRELFFGEGSRLTVL.

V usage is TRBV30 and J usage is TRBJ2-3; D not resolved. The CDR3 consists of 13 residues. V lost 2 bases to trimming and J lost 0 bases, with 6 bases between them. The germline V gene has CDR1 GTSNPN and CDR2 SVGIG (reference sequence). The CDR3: CAWSYTSTDTQYF. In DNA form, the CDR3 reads TGTGCCTGGAGTTACACGAGCACAGATACGCAGTATTTT.

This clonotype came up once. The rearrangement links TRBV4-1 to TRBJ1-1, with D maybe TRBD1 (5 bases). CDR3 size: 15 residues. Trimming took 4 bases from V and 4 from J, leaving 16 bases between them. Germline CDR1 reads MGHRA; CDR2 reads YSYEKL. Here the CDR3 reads CASSPEPRDPTEAFF. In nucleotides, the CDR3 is TGCGCCAGCAGCCCCGAACCCAGGGACCCCACTGAAGCTTTCTTT.

The CDR3 spells CASSPTTAMGNEQFF. The CDR3 nucleotides read TGTGCCAGCAGTCCCACCACAGCTATGGGCAATGAGCAGTTCTTC. The chain links TRBV28 to TRBJ2-1, with D uncertain. Per germline, CDR1 MDHEN and CDR2 SYDVKM. This CDR3 region has 15 residues. Trimming stripped 5 bases from V and 6 bases from J, with 17 bases between.

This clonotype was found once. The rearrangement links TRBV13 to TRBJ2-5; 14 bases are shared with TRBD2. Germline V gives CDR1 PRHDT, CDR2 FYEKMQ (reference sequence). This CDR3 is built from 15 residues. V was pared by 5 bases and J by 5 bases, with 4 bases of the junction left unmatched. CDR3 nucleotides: TGTGCCAGCAGCCGTGGGACTAGCGGGGGCGAGACCCAGTACTTC. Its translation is CASSRGTSGGETQYF.

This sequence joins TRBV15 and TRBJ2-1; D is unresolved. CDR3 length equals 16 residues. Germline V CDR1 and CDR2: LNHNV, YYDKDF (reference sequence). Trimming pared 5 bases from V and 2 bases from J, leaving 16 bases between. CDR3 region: CATSVGKPNPYNEQFF. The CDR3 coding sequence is TGTGCCACCAGCGTGGGGAAGCCTAACCCCTACAATGAGCAGTTCTTC. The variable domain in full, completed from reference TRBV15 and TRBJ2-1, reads DAMVIQNPRYQVTQFGKPVTLSCSQTLNHNVMYWYQQKSSQAPKLLFHYYDKDFNNEADTPDNFQSRRPNTSFCFLDIRSPGLGDTAMYLCATSVGKPNPYNEQFFGPGTRLTVL.